This T cell receptor beta chain was retrieved from a study of cytomegalovirus exposure and HLA in healthy donors. Points from the study as a whole: A later analysis, which compared TCR beta chains of equal frequency, found the HLA-associated ones more clonally expanded. It was assumed in the presence/absence analyses that sequencing depth was roughly uniform across donors. When analyzed later, a missense DCLRE1C variant was found to be linked to TCR beta V- and J-gene trimming. What a later analysis reportedly showed was that an Asian-associated ancestry cluster had fewer N-insertions than the 666-donor mean.

On this clone itself: Its antigen is currently unknown.

V was clipped by 5 bases and J by 5 bases, with 10 bases between them. The CDR3 loop spans 13 amino acids. Germline V gives CDR1 MNHEY, CDR2 SVGAGI. Primers for the PCR totalled 60 Vbeta and 13 Jbeta. Repertoires were generated with immunoSEQ multiplex PCR, while TCRdb's copy carries only in-frame clones and drops some. This repertoire includes around 150,000 clones. The sequence came from a man aged 25-45 years in good health and CMV-seronegative. Sequenced input: PBMCs. V is TRBV6-5 and J is TRBJ2-4; D is unresolved. The CDR3 loop reads CASSTQAQNIQYF. The CDR3 DNA is TGTGCCAGCAGTACCCAGGCCCAAAACATTCAGTACTTC.